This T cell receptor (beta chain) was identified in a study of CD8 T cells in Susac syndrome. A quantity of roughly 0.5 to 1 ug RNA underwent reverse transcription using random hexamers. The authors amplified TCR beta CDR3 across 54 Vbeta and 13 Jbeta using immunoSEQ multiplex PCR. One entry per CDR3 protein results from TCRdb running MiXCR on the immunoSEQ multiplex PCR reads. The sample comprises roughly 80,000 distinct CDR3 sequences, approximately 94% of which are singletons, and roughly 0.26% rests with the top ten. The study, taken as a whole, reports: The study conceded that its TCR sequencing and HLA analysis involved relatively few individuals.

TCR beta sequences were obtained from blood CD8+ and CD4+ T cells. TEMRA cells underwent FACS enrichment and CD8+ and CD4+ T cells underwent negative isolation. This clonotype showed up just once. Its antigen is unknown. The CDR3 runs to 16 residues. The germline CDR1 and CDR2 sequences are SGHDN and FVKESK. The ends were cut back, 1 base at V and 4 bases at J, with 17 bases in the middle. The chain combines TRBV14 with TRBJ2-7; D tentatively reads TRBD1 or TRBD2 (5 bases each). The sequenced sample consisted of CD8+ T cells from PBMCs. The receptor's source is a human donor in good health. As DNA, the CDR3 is TGTGCCAGCAGCCAAGGGGACCGCCGGGCCTCTTACGAGCAGTACTTC. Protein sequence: CASSQGDRRASYEQYF.